Listed below are T cell receptor beta chains from one sample, sequenced in a study of OX40 agonist ivuxolimab in advanced cancers. Produced via immunoSEQ multiplex PCR; TCRdb's table is partial and in-frame only. Among roughly 76,000 clones listed, approximately 83% were seen once. The sample was CD4+ or CD8+ T cells sorted from blood, taken in a trial of the OX40 agonist ivuxolimab. The receptors originated from an adult with an advanced solid tumor such as melanoma, head and neck, liver or kidney cancer. CDR3s include the opening cysteine and the closing phenylalanine or tryptophan. A D gene is named only where the DNA matches it firmly. The size entry is marked missing in some rows and otherwise reads once, few, many or a size class.

>TRBV18|.|TRBJ1-4|.
CASSPMWDVNEKLFF
TGTGCCAGCTCACCAATGTGGGACGTTAATGAAAAACTGTTTTTT
>TRBV6-5|.|TRBJ1-5|TRBD1
CASKDGQGENQPQHF
TGTGCCAGCAAGGACGGTCAGGGGGAGAATCAGCCCCAGCATTTT
>TRBV19|.|TRBJ2-5|.
CASSTGGETQYF
TGTGCCAGTAGTACAGGGGGGGAGACCCAGTACTTC
>TRBV21-1|.|TRBJ2-2|.
CASSSEGLAGGRVTGELFF
TGTGCCAGCAGCTCAGAGGGACTAGCGGGAGGTCGTGTCACCGGGGAGCTGTTTTTT
>TRBV11-3|.|TRBJ2-7|.
CASSLARGGHEQYF
TGTGCCAGCAGCTTAGCTAGGGGGGGCCACGAGCAGTACTTC
>TRBV19|.|TRBJ1-1|.
CASGLRENTEAFF
TGTGCCAGTGGGCTCAGGGAGAACACTGAAGCTTTCTTT
>TRBV9|once|TRBJ2-1|TRBD2
CASSVAGLGGEEQFF
TGTGCCAGCAGCGTAGCTGGCTTGGGAGGGGAGGAGCAGTTCTTC
>TRBV7-9|.|TRBJ1-4|.
CASSLPDSNEKLFF
TGTGCCAGCAGCTTACCGGACAGTAATGAAAAACTGTTTTTT
>TRBV6-6|.|TRBJ2-5|.
CASSFDLGKVTQYF
TGTGCCAGCAGCTTCGATTTAGGGAAAGTGACCCAGTACTTC
>TRBV5-1|.|TRBJ2-6|TRBD1
CASSPATGPGANVLTF
TGCGCCAGCAGCCCGGCGACAGGGCCTGGGGCCAACGTCCTGACTTTC
>TRBV11-2|.|TRBJ2-2|.
CASRFLGSGGELFF
TGTGCCAGCAGATTCCTGGGGAGTGGCGGGGAGCTGTTTTTT
>TRBV18|.|TRBJ1-4|.
CASSPYTNEKLFF
TGTGCCAGCTCACCATACACTAATGAAAAACTGTTTTTT
>TRBV5-1|.|TRBJ2-1|TRBD2
CASSLGLAFIASYNEQFF
TGCGCCAGCAGCTTGGGACTAGCGTTCATAGCTTCCTACAATGAGCAGTTCTTC
>TRBV29-1|.|TRBJ1-6|TRBD1
CSVGQGGDSPLHF
TGCAGCGTGGGACAGGGGGGAGATTCACCCCTCCACTTT
>TRBV19|.|TRBJ2-2|TRBD2
CASRWEGLAGTGELFF
TGTGCCAGTAGATGGGAGGGTCTAGCGGGGACCGGGGAGCTGTTTTTT
>TRBV6-5|.|TRBJ2-5|.
CASSAQTVGETQYF
TGTGCCAGCAGTGCCCAGACAGTGGGAGAGACCCAGTACTTC
>TRBV7-9|.|TRBJ2-5|TRBD2
CASSFGTSGGPSEETQYF
TGTGCCAGCAGCTTTGGGACTAGCGGGGGGCCCTCAGAGGAGACCCAGTACTTC
>TRBV28|few|TRBJ1-2|.
CASSPPGRGWIYTF
TGTGCCAGCAGTCCCCCAGGCCGGGGGTGGATATACACCTTC
>TRBV5-6|.|TRBJ1-2|TRBD1
CASSSHTGALGTF
TGTGCCAGCAGCTCTCATACAGGGGCCCTTGGGACCTTC
>TRBV9|.|TRBJ2-7|.
CASSVEGLYEQYF
TGTGCCAGCAGCGTAGAGGGGCTCTACGAGCAGTACTTC
>TRBV7-2|.|TRBJ1-5|.
CASSLEQRGRVSQHF
TGTGCCAGCAGCCTAGAGCAACGGGGGCGCGTCTCCCAGCATTTT
>TRBV9|.|TRBJ1-1|.
CASSVPGNTEAFF
TGTGCCAGCAGCGTACCGGGGAACACTGAAGCTTTCTTT
>TRBV5-4|once|TRBJ1-4|.
CASSSPQDQGIGEKLFF
TGTGCCAGCAGCTCACCCCAAGACCAGGGGATTGGTGAAAAACTGTTTTTT
>TRBV9|.|TRBJ1-1|.
CASSAWTGGVRNTEAFF
TGTGCCAGCAGCGCTTGGACGGGGGGAGTTAGGAACACTGAAGCTTTCTTT
>TRBV28|.|TRBJ2-7|TRBD1
CASSSSGTGSHEQYF
TGTGCCAGCAGTTCCTCCGGGACAGGGTCCCACGAGCAGTACTTC
>TRBV2|.|TRBJ1-2|.
CASSGQLNYGYTF
TGTGCCAGCAGTGGGCAACTTAACTATGGCTACACCTTC
>TRBV30|.|TRBJ2-7|.
CAWGGSYEQYF
TGTGCCTGGGGGGGCTCCTACGAGCAGTACTTC
>TRBV27|.|TRBJ1-1|.
CASSSSQGRRAEAFF
TGTGCCAGCAGTAGTTCTCAGGGGCGCAGGGCTGAAGCTTTCTTT
>TRBV7-9|.|TRBJ1-1|TRBD1
CASSERQGWIMNTEAFF
TGTGCCAGCAGTGAGAGACAGGGTTGGATAATGAACACTGAAGCTTTCTTT
>TRBV7-2|.|TRBJ2-7|.
CASSSSGIPYEQYF
TGTGCCAGCAGCTCCTCCGGGATCCCCTACGAGCAGTACTTC
>TRBV11-2|.|TRBJ1-3|.
CASSSTGTGNTIYF
TGTGCCAGCAGCTCCACAGGGACTGGAAACACCATATATTTT
>TRBV6-1|.|TRBJ2-5|TRBD1
CASNWDRGSETQYF
TGTGCCAGCAATTGGGACAGGGGGAGCGAGACCCAGTACTTC
>TRBV30|.|TRBJ2-6|.
CAWNRDSGANVLTF
TGTGCCTGGAACCGTGACTCTGGGGCCAACGTCCTGACTTTC
>TRBV18|.|TRBJ2-1|TRBD2
CASSLASGGARNEQFF
TGTGCCAGCTCACTCGCTAGCGGGGGGGCTAGGAATGAGCAGTTCTTC
>TRBV29-1|.|TRBJ1-5|TRBD1
CSVGGTGPRQPQHF
TGCAGCGTTGGAGGGACAGGGCCCAGGCAGCCCCAGCATTTT
>TRBV2|many|TRBJ1-3|.
CASRVRDGGNTIYF
TGTGCCAGCAGAGTCCGGGACGGTGGAAACACCATATATTTT
>TRBV6-5|.|TRBJ1-5|.
CAIHWRGCQPQHF
TGTGCCATCCACTGGAGGGGGTGTCAGCCCCAGCATTTT
>TRBV28|once|TRBJ1-2|TRBD1
CASSSVSGTAYGYTF
TGTGCCAGCAGTTCCGTTTCCGGGACAGCCTATGGCTACACCTTC
>TRBV7-7|.|TRBJ2-1|.
CASSLPGLHNEQFF
TGTGCCAGCAGCTTACCGGGCCTCCACAATGAGCAGTTCTTC
>TRBV19|.|TRBJ2-2|TRBD1
CASSVTGGAGTGELFF
TGTGCCAGTAGCGTGACAGGGGGCGCAGGCACCGGGGAGCTGTTTTTT
>TRBV7-7|.|TRBJ1-5|.
CASSLGGGNNQPQHF
TGTGCCAGCAGCTTAGGGGGGGGGAACAATCAGCCCCAGCATTTT
>TRBV7-3|.|TRBJ2-7|.
CASSPRGGPEQYF
TGTGCCAGCAGCCCTAGGGGGGGGCCCGAGCAGTACTTC
>TRBV6-5|.|TRBJ1-1|.
CASRLQVNTEAFF
TGTGCCAGCAGGCTACAAGTGAACACTGAAGCTTTCTTT
>TRBV21-1|once|TRBJ2-7|.
CASSRRESSGEQYF
TGTGCCAGCAGCAGACGGGAATCCTCCGGCGAGCAGTACTTC
>TRBV18|.|TRBJ1-5|TRBD1
CASSPQGAMGNQPQHF
TGTGCCAGCTCACCACAGGGGGCGATGGGCAATCAGCCCCAGCATTTT
>TRBV10-3|.|TRBJ2-3|TRBD2
CAISEGGRGPDTQYF
TGTGCCATCAGTGAGGGCGGGAGGGGCCCCGATACGCAGTATTTT
>TRBV9|.|TRBJ1-6|.
CASSGTRTLTPLHF
TGTGCCAGCAGCGGCACCAGGACCCTCACACCCCTCCACTTT
>TRBV5-1|.|TRBJ1-1|TRBD1
CASSLAPGQFRGNTEAFF
TGCGCCAGCAGCTTGGCCCCGGGACAGTTTAGGGGGAACACTGAAGCTTTCTTT
>TRBV6-6|.|TRBJ1-3|.
CASSYSNRVGNTIYF
TGTGCCAGCAGTTACTCGAACAGGGTTGGAAACACCATATATTTT
>TRBV14|.|TRBJ2-2|.
CASSRKLSTGELFF
TGTGCCAGCAGCCGGAAGTTGAGCACCGGGGAGCTGTTTTTT
>TRBV7-9|.|TRBJ1-5|.
CASSLLGQPQHF
TGTGCCAGCAGCTTGCTTGGCCAGCCCCAGCATTTT
>TRBV5-1|.|TRBJ2-3|.
CASRARPSSTDTQYF
TGCGCCAGCAGAGCCAGACCTTCTAGCACAGATACGCAGTATTTT
>TRBV30|.|TRBJ1-3|.
CAWSPRTISGNTIYF
TGTGCCTGGAGTCCTCGGACAATCTCTGGAAACACCATATATTTT
>TRBV11-3|.|TRBJ1-1|.
CASKGSPEAFF
TGTGCCAGCAAAGGCAGCCCTGAAGCTTTCTTT
>TRBV7-6|.|TRBJ1-2|TRBD1
CASSSQGSSGYTF
TGTGCCAGCAGCTCACAGGGGTCGAGTGGCTACACCTTC
>TRBV2|.|TRBJ2-2|TRBD2
CASSERSAGLTGELFF
TGTGCCAGCAGTGAAAGGTCAGCGGGGTTGACCGGGGAGCTGTTTTTT
>TRBV10-3|.|TRBJ2-3|.
CAISEGGDTQYF
TGTGCCATCAGTGAAGGTGGAGATACGCAGTATTTT
>TRBV5-1|.|TRBJ1-1|.
CASRGGGSSTEAFF
TGCGCCAGCCGAGGGGGAGGGTCGAGTACTGAAGCTTTCTTT
>TRBV6-1|.|TRBJ2-5|.
CASTRSYQETQYF
TGTGCCAGCACCCGGTCCTACCAAGAGACCCAGTACTTC
>TRBV29-1|.|TRBJ1-5|.
CSVSIATGGQPQHF
TGCAGCGTTTCTATTGCGACCGGCGGTCAGCCCCAGCATTTT